What follows are 27 T cell receptor beta chains derived from one specimen sequenced in a study of blood T cell repertoires in COVID-19. Libraries were prepared by immunoSEQ multiplex PCR; TCRdb keeps only in-frame clonotypes and omits some of them. The table shows about 110,000 clones, with around 75% occurring only once. The sample consisted of peripheral blood. The receptors here all came from a human donor with acute or convalescent COVID-19. The donor label of this sample is uncertain.

The V gene is TRBV18, the J gene TRBJ1-4, with D perhaps TRBD1 (6 bases). The germline V gene has CDR1 KGHSH and CDR2 LQKENI. Deletions cut 5 bases from V and 3 bases from J, with 19 bases between. The CDR3 runs 17 residues. CDR3 residues: CASSRTQGRGANEKLFF. CDR3 bases: TGTGCCAGCTCAAGGACACAGGGCCGGGGTGCTAATGAAAAACTGTTTTTT.

The rearrangement joins TRBV7-9 to TRBJ2-1; 7 bases map to TRBD2. Trimming at V came to 5 bases and at J to 3 bases, leaving 10 bases not matched to a gene. The CDR3 totals 16 residues. Germline V gene lookup returns CDR1 SEHNR and CDR2 FQNEAQ (reference sequence). CDR3 sequence reads: CASSLGGGAVYNEQFF. CDR3 in DNA: TGTGCCAGCAGCCTCGGGGGAGGGGCTGTCTACAATGAGCAGTTCTTC.

The chain recombines TRBV30 with TRBJ1-6, with D uncertain. This CDR3 comprises 12 residues. Trimming took off 0 bases at V and 8 bases at J, with 5 bases between the two ends. Germline V CDR1 and CDR2: GTSNPN, SVGIG (reference sequence). The CDR3 is CAWSVPDSPLHF. The CDR3 DNA follows: TGTGCCTGGAGTGTACCGGATTCACCCCTCCACTTT.

The rearrangement uses TRBV15 and TRBJ2-2, with TRBD1 matching over 7 bases. This CDR3 comprises 15 residues. Germline lookup yields CDR1 LNHNV and CDR2 YYDKDF (reference sequence). The V segment lost 4 bases and the J segment 4 bases; nucleotides outside the gene matches: 6. The chain's CDR3 is CATSIRDRVTGELFF. The DNA for the CDR3 is TGTGCCACCAGCATTCGGGACAGAGTCACCGGGGAGCTGTTTTTT.

This clone showed up just once. The J gene is TRBJ2-4, the V gene TRBV5-1; 7 bases align to TRBD1. This CDR3 spans 16 amino acids. Germline lookup yields CDR1 SGHRS and CDR2 YFSETQ. V gave up 5 bases and J gave up 0 bases; unmatched junction bases: 8. CDR3 DNA: TGCGCCAGCAGAAAGACAGGGTTCTTAGCCAAAAACATTCAGTACTTC. This translates into CASRKTGFLAKNIQYF.

The rearrangement joins TRBV6-5 to TRBJ1-1; D not resolved. The germline V and J ends were trimmed by 6 bases and 2 bases, with 7 bases remaining between them. Germline CDR1 is MNHEY and CDR2 is SVGAGI. This CDR3 comprises 12 residues. The CDR3 region is CASSGRNTEAFF. For the CDR3, the DNA is TGTGCCAGCAGCGGGAGAAACACTGAAGCTTTCTTT.

The chain carries TRBV25-1 and TRBJ1-4; 7 bases match TRBD1. V shed 2 bases, J shed 4 bases, and the junction held 10 bases outside the gene matches. Germline CDR1 is MGHDK and CDR2 is SYGVNS. The CDR3 totals 17 residues. The CDR3 DNA follows: TGTGCCAGCAGTGAAAACCCCATACGGGACAGTAATGAAAAACTGTTTTTT. Translating gives CASSENPIRDSNEKLFF.

The rearrangement uses TRBV29-1 and TRBJ1-3, with D unresolved. CDR1 and CDR2 from the germline V gene are SQVTM and ANQGSEA. The CDR3 extends over 14 amino acids. V lost 1 base and J 0 bases, leaving 7 bases between the germline ends. This CDR3 reads CSVEGGASGNTIYF. The CDR3 nucleotides are TGCAGCGTTGAAGGGGGAGCCTCTGGAAACACCATATATTTT.

This rearrangement joins TRBV4-1 to TRBJ1-2; a weak D match, TRBD1 (5 bases). V shed 1 base and J shed 8 bases, with 8 bases lying between them. Germline CDR1 is MGHRA and CDR2 is YSYEKL. The CDR3 consists of 12 residues. CDR3 sequence reads: CASSQGGDGYTF. The DNA of the CDR3 is TGCGCCAGCAGCCAAGGCGGGGACGGCTACACCTTC.

This clone was seen ten or more times. V gene TRBV7-9 combines with J gene TRBJ1-2, with TRBD1 as a possible D gene (6 bases). Germline CDR1 SEHNR, CDR2 FQNEAQ (reference sequence). The CDR3 has 13 amino acids. V lost 5 bases and J 4 bases, leaving 11 bases between the germline ends. CDR3 protein: CASSPTGSYGYTF. Written as DNA, the CDR3 is TGTGCCAGCAGCCCTACAGGGAGCTATGGCTACACCTTC.

The gene calls are TRBV2 and TRBJ2-4, with D possibly being TRBD2 (5 bases). Germline V CDR1 and CDR2: SNHLY, FYNNEI. The CDR3 is made up of 15 amino acids. Trimming stripped 4 bases from V and 3 bases from J, with 13 bases between. CDR3 in amino acids: CASSVDGGVKNIQYF. For the CDR3, the DNA is TGTGCCAGCAGTGTCGACGGAGGAGTCAAAAACATTCAGTACTTC.

This clone was picked up a small number of times. V usage is TRBV27 and J usage is TRBJ1-5; 7 nucleotides agree with TRBD1. The CDR3 has 13 amino acids. V was clipped by 3 bases and J by 5 bases; unmatched bases: 1. Germline V lookup: CDR1 MNHEY, CDR2 SMNVEV (reference sequence). CDR3 sequence reads: CASSFTGDQPQHF. The CDR3 region has the DNA TGTGCCAGCAGTTTTACAGGGGATCAGCCCCAGCATTTT.

This clone was observed a single time. V gene TRBV2 combines with J gene TRBJ1-2; a possible D gene is TRBD1 (6 bases). The germline V gene encodes CDR1 SNHLY and CDR2 FYNNEI. The CDR3 runs 13 residues. The V gene lost 6 bases and the J gene lost 4 bases, with 12 bases spanning the gap. Here the CDR3 reads CASSAQGTYGYTF. CDR3 nucleotide sequence: TGTGCCAGCAGCGCACAGGGAACCTATGGCTACACCTTC.

The J gene is TRBJ2-1, the V gene TRBV12-3 or TRBV12-4; D is perhaps TRBD1 (5 bases). There are 11 residues in the CDR3. V lost 6 bases and J 8 bases, leaving 8 bases between the germline ends. CDR3 nucleotides: TGTGCCAGCAGCCAGGGCTATGAGCAGTTCTTC. Its translation: CASSQGYEQFF.

This chain uses TRBV18 with TRBJ2-3; 7 bases are shared with TRBD1. The CDR3 runs to 14 residues. With 4 bases clipped from V and 2 bases from J, the junction kept 3 bases outside the gene matches. CDR1 and CDR2 from the germline V gene are KGHSH and LQKENI. Written as DNA, the CDR3 is TGTGCCAGCTCACAGGGACAGATCACAGATACGCAGTATTTT. Its translation is CASSQGQITDTQYF.

The chain employs TRBV24-1 and TRBJ2-1; a possible D gene is TRBD1 (6 bases). Germline loops: CDR1 KGHDR, CDR2 SFDVKD. CDR3 length equals 16 residues. Between the trimmed V and J ends, which lost 4 bases and 6 bases, there was a span of 18 bases. The CDR3 loop reads CATSDPGKGVSNEQFF. CDR3 bases: TGTGCCACCAGTGACCCCGGGAAGGGGGTTAGCAATGAGCAGTTCTTC.

The rearrangement links TRBV5-4 to TRBJ2-4; 8 bases fit TRBD1. There are 15 residues in the CDR3. Germline lookup yields CDR1 SGHNT and CDR2 YYREEE (reference sequence). V trimming: 4 bases; J trimming: 2 bases; junction bases outside the gene matches: 5. This CDR3 is CASSRNRGSKNIQYF. CDR3 DNA: TGTGCCAGCAGCCGAAACAGGGGGTCCAAAAACATTCAGTACTTC. Full variable domain (rest looked up from reference TRBV5-4 and TRBJ2-4): ETGVTQSPTHLIKTRGQQVTLRCSSQSGHNTVSWYQQALGQGPQFIFQYYREEENGRGNFPPRFSGLQFPNYSSELNVNALELDDSALYLCASSRNRGSKNIQYFGAGTRLSVL.

The CDR3 protein is CASSQAEGSGYTF. In nucleotides, the CDR3 is TGTGCCAGCAGCCAAGCTGAAGGGAGTGGCTACACCTTC. The chain links TRBV3-1 (or the pseudogene TRBV3-2) to TRBJ1-2; no definite D call. The CDR3 totals 13 residues. Germline V CDR1 and CDR2: LGHDT, YNNKEL (reference sequence). V was cut by 1 base and J by 7 bases, with 10 bases left in between.

This clone appeared a single time. The V call is TRBV6-5, the J call TRBJ2-7, with a weak D call TRBD2 (5 bases). Germline CDR1 and CDR2: MNHEY and SVGAGI. Trimming stripped 5 bases from V and 2 bases from J, with 16 bases between. CDR3 size: 15 residues. The CDR3 nucleotides read TGTGCCAGCAGTCCACAGAGGACTTATCCCTACGAGCAGTACTTC. Translated: CASSPQRTYPYEQYF.

This rearrangement joins TRBV7-9 to TRBJ1-3; TRBD1 agrees at 9 bases. Germline V lookup: CDR1 SEHNR, CDR2 FQNEAQ (reference sequence). The trim removed 4 bases at V and 0 bases at J, leaving 4 bases unmatched. CDR3 size: 16 residues. The CDR3 sequence: CASSSGTGRSGNTIYF. The CDR3 bases are TGTGCCAGCAGCTCAGGGACAGGGCGCTCTGGAAACACCATATATTTT.

This chain uses TRBV28 with TRBJ2-7; maybe TRBD1 (5 bases). This CDR3 contains 14 residues. Trimming pared 5 bases from V and 2 bases from J, leaving 13 bases between. Germline V gene data show CDR1 as MDHEN and CDR2 as SYDVKM. The CDR3 region is CASSAPGIPYEQYF. CDR3 in DNA: TGTGCCAGCAGTGCCCCAGGGATCCCCTACGAGCAGTACTTC.

This clone was observed once. This chain joins TRBV6-5 and TRBJ1-4; D is perhaps TRBD1 (5 bases). Trimming took off 8 bases at V and 3 bases at J, with 7 bases between the two ends. There are 12 residues in the CDR3. Germline CDR1 and CDR2: MNHEY and SVGAGI. The CDR3 here is CASGRANEKLFF. The CDR3, as DNA: TGTGCCAGCGGCAGGGCTAATGAAAAACTGTTTTTT.

This chain joins TRBV5-5 and TRBJ1-1, with D possibly TRBD1 on 5 matching bases. Germline lookup yields CDR1 SGHKS and CDR2 YYEKEE (reference sequence). V dropped 0 bases and J dropped 10 bases, with 10 bases sitting between them. This CDR3 spans 12 amino acids. The CDR3 DNA reads TGTGCCAGCAGCTTGGAGATCGGGGGAGCTTTCTTT. Protein sequence: CASSLEIGGAFF.

This clone came up a few times. The chain combines TRBV19 with TRBJ2-3; a possible D gene is TRBD2 (5 bases). Per the germline V gene, CDR1 is LNHDA and CDR2 is SQIVND (reference sequence). Trimming removed 4 bases at V and 2 bases at J, with 13 bases between. This CDR3 is 15 amino acids long. The DNA for the CDR3 is TGTGCCAGTAGTACGGCGGGCAGGAACACAGATACGCAGTATTTT. It codes for CASSTAGRNTDTQYF.

The V call is TRBV6-5, the J call TRBJ1-2; maybe TRBD1 (5 bases). Trimming removed 7 bases from V and 4 bases from J, with 19 bases in between. The CDR3 contains 15 residues. Germline lookup yields CDR1 MNHEY and CDR2 SVGAGI. As DNA, the CDR3 is TGTGCCAGCACCCAAAACTTTCAGGGCAGCTATGGCTACACCTTC. Its protein product is CASTQNFQGSYGYTF.

A few counts support this clone. V gene TRBV29-1 combines with J gene TRBJ1-1; D unresolved. The CDR3 has 13 amino acids. Per the germline V gene, CDR1 is SQVTM and CDR2 is ANQGSEA. V gave up 3 bases and J gave up 1 base, with 9 bases separating them. CDR3 DNA: TGCAGCGTTGACGGGATTAGGAACACTGAAGCTTTCTTT. This gives the protein CSVDGIRNTEAFF.

This rearrangement joins TRBV24-1 to TRBJ2-3; maybe TRBD1 (6 bases). Per the germline V gene, CDR1 is KGHDR and CDR2 is SFDVKD. Trimming removed 3 bases from V and 1 base from J, with 10 bases in between. The CDR3 loop spans 15 amino acids. CDR3 amino acids: CATSDGAGGTDTQYF. The CDR3 region has the DNA TGTGCCACCAGTGATGGGGCAGGGGGCACAGATACGCAGTATTTT.